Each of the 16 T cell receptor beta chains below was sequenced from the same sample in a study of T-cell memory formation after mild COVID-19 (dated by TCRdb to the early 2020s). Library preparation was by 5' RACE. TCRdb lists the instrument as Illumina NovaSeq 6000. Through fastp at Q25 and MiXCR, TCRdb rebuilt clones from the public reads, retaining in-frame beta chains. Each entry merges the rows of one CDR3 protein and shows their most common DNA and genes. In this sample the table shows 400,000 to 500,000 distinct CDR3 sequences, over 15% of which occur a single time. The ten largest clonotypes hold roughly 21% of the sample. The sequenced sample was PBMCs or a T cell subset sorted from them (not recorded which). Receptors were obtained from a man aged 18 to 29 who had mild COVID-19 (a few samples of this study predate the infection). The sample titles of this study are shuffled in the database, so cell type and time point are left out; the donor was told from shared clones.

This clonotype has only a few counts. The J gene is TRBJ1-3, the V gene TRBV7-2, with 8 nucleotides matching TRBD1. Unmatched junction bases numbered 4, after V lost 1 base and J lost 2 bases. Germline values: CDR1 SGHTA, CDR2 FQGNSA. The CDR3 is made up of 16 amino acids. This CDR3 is CASSLGDRGAGNTIYF. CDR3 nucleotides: TGTGCCAGCAGCTTAGGAGACAGGGGAGCTGGAAACACCATATATTTT. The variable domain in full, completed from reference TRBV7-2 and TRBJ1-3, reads GAGVSQSPSNKVTEKGKDVELRCDPISGHTALYWYRQSLGQGLEFLIYFQGNSAPDKSGLPSDRFSAERTGGSVSTLTIQRTQQEDSAVYLCASSLGDRGAGNTIYFGEGSWLTVV.

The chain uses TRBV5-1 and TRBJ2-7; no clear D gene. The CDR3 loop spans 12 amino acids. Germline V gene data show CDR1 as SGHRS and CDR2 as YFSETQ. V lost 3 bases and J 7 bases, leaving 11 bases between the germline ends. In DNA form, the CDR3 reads TGCGCCAGCAGCTCTGGCGTCCTGGAGCAGTACTTC. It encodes CASSSGVLEQYF.

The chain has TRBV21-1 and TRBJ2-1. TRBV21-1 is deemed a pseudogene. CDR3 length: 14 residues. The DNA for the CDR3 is TGTGCCAGACCCGACAGGGGGTCCTACAATGAGCAGTTCTTC. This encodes CARPDRGSYNEQFF.

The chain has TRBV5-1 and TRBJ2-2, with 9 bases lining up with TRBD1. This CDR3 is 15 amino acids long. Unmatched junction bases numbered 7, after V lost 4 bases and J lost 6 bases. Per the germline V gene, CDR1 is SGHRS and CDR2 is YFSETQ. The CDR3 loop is CASSAGTGFSGELFF. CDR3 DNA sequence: TGCGCCAGCAGCGCGGGGACAGGGTTCTCCGGGGAGCTGTTTTTT.

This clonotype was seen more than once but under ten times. CDR3 region: CASSQSGRPYEQYF. The CDR3 nucleotides are TGTGCCAGCAGCCAATCGGGCAGACCCTACGAGCAGTACTTC. The chain has TRBV16 and TRBJ2-7; D gene unclear. The germline V gene encodes CDR1 KGHSY and CDR2 FQNENV. The CDR3 consists of 14 residues. V lost 0 bases and J lost 2, with 8 bases in between.

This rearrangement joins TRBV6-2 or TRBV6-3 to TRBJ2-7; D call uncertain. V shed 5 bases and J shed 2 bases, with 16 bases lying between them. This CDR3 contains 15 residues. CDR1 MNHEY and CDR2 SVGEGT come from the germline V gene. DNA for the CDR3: TGTGCCAGCAGTGACCGTGAGATCCTCACCTACGAGCAGTACGTC. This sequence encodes CASSDREILTYEQYV.

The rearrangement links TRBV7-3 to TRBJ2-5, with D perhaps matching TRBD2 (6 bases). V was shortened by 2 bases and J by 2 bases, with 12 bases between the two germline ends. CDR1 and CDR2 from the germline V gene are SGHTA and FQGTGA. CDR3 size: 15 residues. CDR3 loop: CASSLWGDQQETQYF. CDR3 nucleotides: TGTGCCAGCAGCTTATGGGGGGATCAACAAGAGACCCAGTACTTC. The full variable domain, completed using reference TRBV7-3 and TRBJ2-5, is GAGVSQTPSNKVTEKGKYVELRCDPISGHTALYWYRQSLGQGPEFLIYFQGTGAADDSGLPNDRFFAVRPEGSVSTLKIQRTERGDSAVYLCASSLWGDQQETQYFGPGTRLLVL.

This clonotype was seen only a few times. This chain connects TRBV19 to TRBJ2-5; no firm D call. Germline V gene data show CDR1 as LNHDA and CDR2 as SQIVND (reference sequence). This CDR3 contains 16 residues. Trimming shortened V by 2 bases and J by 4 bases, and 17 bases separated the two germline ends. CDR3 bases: TGTGCCAGTAGTATAAGGAGCAACCGCGTTCCAGAGACCCAGTACTTC. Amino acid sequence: CASSIRSNRVPETQYF.

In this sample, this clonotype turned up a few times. CDR3 coding DNA: TGTGCCACCAGCGTCGGGCGGACAAGGTCAGATACGCAGTATTTT. Residues: CATSVGRTRSDTQYF. V gene TRBV28 combines with J gene TRBJ2-3, with a tentative D call TRBD1 (5 bases). CDR1 MDHEN and CDR2 SYDVKM come from the germline V gene. With 10 bases removed from V and 4 bases from J, the gap between germline ends came to 21 bases. The CDR3 runs to 15 residues.

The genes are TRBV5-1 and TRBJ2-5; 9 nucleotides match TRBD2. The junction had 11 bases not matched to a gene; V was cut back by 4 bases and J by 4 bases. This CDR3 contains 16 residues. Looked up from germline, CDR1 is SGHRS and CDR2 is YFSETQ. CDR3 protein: CASSPFLAGGRETQYF. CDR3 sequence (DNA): TGCGCCAGCAGCCCCTTCCTGGCGGGGGGGAGAGAGACCCAGTACTTC.

The chain's CDR3 is CASSPPQGAGANVLTF. The CDR3 DNA sequence: TGTGCCAGCAGCCCCCCACAGGGGGCTGGGGCCAACGTCCTGACTTTC. The chain recombines TRBV4-2 with TRBJ2-6; 8 bases are a match to TRBD1. The CDR3 consists of 16 residues. V dropped 4 bases and J dropped 2; count of bases not matched to a gene: 4. Per germline, CDR1 LGHNA and CDR2 YNFKEQ.

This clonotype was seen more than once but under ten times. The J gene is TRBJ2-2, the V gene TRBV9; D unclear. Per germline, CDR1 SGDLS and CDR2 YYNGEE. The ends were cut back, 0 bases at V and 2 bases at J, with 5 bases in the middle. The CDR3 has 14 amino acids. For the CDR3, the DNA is TGTGCCAGCAGCGTAGTAGTCAACACCGGGGAGCTGTTTTTT. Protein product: CASSVVVNTGELFF.

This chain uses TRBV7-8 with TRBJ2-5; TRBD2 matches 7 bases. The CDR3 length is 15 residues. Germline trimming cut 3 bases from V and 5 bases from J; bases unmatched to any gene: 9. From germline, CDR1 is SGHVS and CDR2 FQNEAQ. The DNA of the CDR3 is TGTGCCAGCAGCTTCGGGTGGGTTAGCGGGGAGACCCAGTACTTC. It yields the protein CASSFGWVSGETQYF.

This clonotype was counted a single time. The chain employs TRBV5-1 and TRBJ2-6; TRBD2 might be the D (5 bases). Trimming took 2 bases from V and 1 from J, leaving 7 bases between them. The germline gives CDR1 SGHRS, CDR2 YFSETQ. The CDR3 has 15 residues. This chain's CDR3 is CASSFGESGANVLTF. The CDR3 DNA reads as TGCGCCAGCAGCTTCGGGGAATCTGGGGCCAACGTCCTGACTTTC.

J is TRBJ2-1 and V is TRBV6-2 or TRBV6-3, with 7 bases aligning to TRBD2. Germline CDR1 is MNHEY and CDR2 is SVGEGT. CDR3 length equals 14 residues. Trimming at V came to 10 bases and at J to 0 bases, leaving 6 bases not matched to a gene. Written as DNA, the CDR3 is TGTGCCATCGAAGCGGGAAGCTCCTACAATGAGCAGTTCTTC. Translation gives CAIEAGSSYNEQFF.

The CDR3, as DNA: TGTGCCAGTAGTATAGATTCCGGTAATGAAAAACTGTTTTTT. This encodes CASSIDSGNEKLFF. This rearrangement joins TRBV19 to TRBJ1-4, with D uncertain. The length of the CDR3 is 14 residues. V shed 0 bases and J shed 4 bases, with 6 bases lying between them. Germline CDR1 is LNHDA and CDR2 is SQIVND (reference sequence).